The present TCR beta chain was sequenced within a study of blood T cell repertoires in COVID-19 (dated by TCRdb to 2020 to 2022). Concerning the study at large: Samples from collaborators originated in the United States, Italy and Spain and spanned both the acute and convalescent phases of COVID-19. Where available, HLA class I and class II types were taken from metadata supplied by the sample provider and were not determined by assay-based typing. Deeply sampled blood TCRbeta repertoires from subjects exposed to, actively infected with, or recovered from COVID-19 were included in the dataset. The repertoires were made available in a free public database intended to serve as a resource for research on the immune response to SARS-CoV-2. The samples were drawn from the first 160 participants of the ongoing ImmuneRACE study and from roughly 1,300 subjects provided by 6 global collaborators. The material from the prospective study consisted of cDNA or gDNA derived from T cells, B-cell-depleted T cells, or PBMCs. Sample metadata almost always included a de-identified subject ID, COVID-19 status, age in years and sex.

The germline V gene specifies SGHNT as CDR1 and YENEEA as CDR2. V sheds 1 base and J sheds 6 bases, leaving 11 bases between their ends. Its CDR3 holds 14 amino acids, cysteine through phenylalanine. Kept here is only the CDR3 DNA, which spans 42 bases and is read in frame from base 1. The collaborating institutions used their own protocols to collect whole blood in K2EDTA tubes. Collaborator samples were shipped for TCRbeta analysis as frozen whole blood, isolated PBMCs, or DNA extracted from either sample type. TCRbeta CDR3 regions were amplified from genomic DNA using the immunoSEQ Assay, a bias-controlled multiplex PCR. Regarding the original processing steps: The number of nucleated cells in each sample was estimated from the amplification of reference gene primers within the assay. To quantify the absolute abundance of each unique TCRbeta CDR3 rearrangement, sequence reads were collapsed and filtered. For each sample, productive Simpson clonality was calculated by taking the square root of Simpson's diversity index across productive rearrangements. TCRdb re-hosts the immuneACCESS table, in-frame sequences only. Its copies lack some clones; in the studies checked, an unresolved V gene accounts for under half of them, and the cause for the rest is not known. V, J and clone size derive from that table, while D and trimming were established from the DNA sequence. The sample contains around 270,000 clones, more than 85% of them found a single time. 0.75% to 0.9% of the sample is taken by the ten largest.

General conclusions and limits of the study: How much clinical and demographic metadata was included differed by source and by participant, and the metadata was provided uncurated.

Details on this clone: The antigen it binds to is not known. There are no base qualities to consult, and no much larger clone falls within one base.

Sequenced sample: peripheral blood. This TCR was sampled from a man between 25 and 39 years old with acute or convalescent COVID-19. The rearrangement combines TRBV11-3 with TRBJ2-3; TRBD2 is possibly the D segment (5 matching bases). The CDR3 amino acid sequence is: CASSLGQPGDTQYF. The nucleotide sequence reads as follows: TGTGCCAGCAGCTTAGGGCAGCCGGGGGATACGCAGTATTTT.